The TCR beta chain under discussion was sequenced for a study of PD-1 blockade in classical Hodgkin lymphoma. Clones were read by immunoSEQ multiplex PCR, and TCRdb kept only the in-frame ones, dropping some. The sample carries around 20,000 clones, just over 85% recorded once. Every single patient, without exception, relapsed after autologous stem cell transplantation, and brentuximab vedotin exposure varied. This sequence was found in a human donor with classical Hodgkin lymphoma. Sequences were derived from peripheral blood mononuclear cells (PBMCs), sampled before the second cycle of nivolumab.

CDR3 in amino acids: CASSYAGPHYGYTF. CDR3 nucleotides: TGTGCCAGCAGTTACGCAGGGCCCCACTATGGCTACACCTTC. The chain recombines TRBV6-6 with TRBJ1-2, with D possibly TRBD1 on 5 matching bases. V was shortened by 2 bases and J by 3 bases, with 10 bases between the two germline ends. Germline-derived CDR1 and CDR2 are MNHNY and SVGAGI (reference sequence). The CDR3 consists of 14 residues.